This T cell receptor beta chain was captured in a study of T cell changes during pregnancy in multiple sclerosis. The ends were cut back, 0 bases at V and 6 bases at J, with 11 bases in the middle. The CDR3 contains 14 residues. Germline lookup yields CDR1 SGHAT and CDR2 FQNNGV. Assay: immunoSEQ multiplex PCR; the TCRdb copy retains only in-frame clones and omits some. The sample yields about 40,000 clones, approximately 89% seen once. The receptor was isolated from a female donor in good health, enrolled as a control in a pregnancy study. The chain combines TRBV11-2 with TRBJ1-2; D gene uncertain. The starting material was peripheral blood, obtained in the first trimester of pregnancy. Written as DNA, the CDR3 is TGTGCCAGCAGCTTAGAGGGCCAGCACCATGGCTACACCTTC. This encodes CASSLEGQHHGYTF.